This T cell receptor beta chain comes out of a study of patients and donors after allogeneic stem cell transplantation. TCRdb reanalysed the RT-PCR reads using MiXCR and keeps one entry per CDR3 protein. The sample holds about 160,000 distinct CDR3 sequences, approximately 24% seen once. Unmatched junction bases numbered 7, after V lost 9 bases and J lost 4 bases. Germline V gene sequence: CDR1 LNHDA, CDR2 SQIVND (reference sequence). This CDR3 has 14 residues. This sequence was found in a human donor who was either an allogeneic HSCT recipient or a stem cell or donor lymphocyte infusion donor (not recorded which). It is not recorded whose cells these are; they may come from a transplant donor. The V and J genes are TRBV19 and TRBJ1-5; 9 bases agree with TRBD1. Sequenced sample: blood, either unsorted or a sorted T cell fraction (not recorded which). CDR3 sequence reads: CASALTGGNQPQHF. The CDR3 bases are TGTGCCAGCGCGCTGACAGGGGGTAATCAGCCCCAGCATTTT.